These T cell receptor beta chains were read from a single sample in a study of T cells after yellow fever vaccination. Each CDR3 protein gets one entry after TCRdb re-called the 5' RACE reads with MiXCR. The table records 300,000 or so distinct CDR3 sequences, about 6.9% of them present only once. Material: PBMCs, obtained approximately 47 days after the first yellow fever vaccination. All receptors derive from a man younger than 35 who received the YFV17D yellow fever vaccine. Both conserved end residues are part of each CDR3. Each record gives: CDR3 length, clone size, V gene, J gene, D gene, CDR3 DNA, CDR3 protein. A D gene is named only where the DNA matches it firmly. Some rows mark clone size as missing; the rest say once, few, many or name a class of expanded clone.

15,-,TRBV7-2,TRBJ2-3,TRBD2,TGTGCCAGCAGCTTATCGAGCGGGGGGGTAGATACGCAGTATTTT,CASSLSSGGVDTQYF
15,few,TRBV4-3,TRBJ1-2,-,TGCGCCAGCAGCCAAGAAAGAAGTCTGGCCTATGGCTACACCTTC,CASSQERSLAYGYTF
15,few,TRBV7-9,TRBJ1-2,-,TGTGCCAGCAGCTTCGACGTGACAGGAAACTATGGCTACACCTTC,CASSFDVTGNYGYTF
17,once,TRBV12-3/TRBV12-4,TRBJ1-2,TRBD1,TGTACCATCAGTTTTGAGGTTAATGGACAGGTGAACTATGGCTACACCTTC,CTISFEVNGQVNYGYTF
15,-,TRBV4-1,TRBJ2-7,TRBD1,TGCGCCAGCAGCCAGACAGGGGCCGCGACCTACGAGCAGTACTTC,CASSQTGAATYEQYF
14,many,TRBV18,TRBJ1-2,TRBD1,TGTGCCAGCTCACCGTTTTCGGACAGGGATGGCTACACCTTC,CASSPFSDRDGYTF
12,few,TRBV6-2/TRBV6-3,TRBJ2-7,-,TGTGCCAGCACGGGGGTCAGCTACGAGCAGTACTTC,CASTGVSYEQYF
12,many,TRBV5-4,TRBJ2-7,-,TGTGCCAGCAGCTCGGAAGGGGACGAGCAGTACTTC,CASSSEGDEQYF
14,-,TRBV29-1,TRBJ1-5,-,TGCAGCGTGACACACGACGCAGGCAATCAGCCCCAGCATTTT,CSVTHDAGNQPQHF
14,few,TRBV5-1,TRBJ2-1,TRBD2,TGCGCCAGCAGCTCCAGACTAGCGGGGTCTGAGCAGTTCTTC,CASSSRLAGSEQFF
15,-,TRBV4-3,TRBJ1-6,TRBD1,TGCGCCAGCAGCCAAGACTCAGGGGGCGGTTCACCCCTCCACTTT,CASSQDSGGGSPLHF
18,-,TRBV5-1,TRBJ2-1,-,TGCGCCAGCAGCAACCTTAAAGGGGGGGATAGCTCCTACAATGAGCAGTTCTTC,CASSNLKGGDSSYNEQFF
12,-,TRBV5-1,TRBJ2-7,TRBD1,TGCGCCAGCAGCCCCGGACAGGTCGAGCAGTACTTC,CASSPGQVEQYF
14,medium-sized,TRBV6-2/TRBV6-3,TRBJ2-1,TRBD1,TGTGCCAGCAGGGTGGGGACAGTGGGGAATGAGCAGTTCTTC,CASRVGTVGNEQFF
15,few,TRBV9,TRBJ2-2,-,TGTGCCAGCAGCGTTGGGGGCGTCAACACCGGGGAGCTGTTTTTT,CASSVGGVNTGELFF
12,-,TRBV7-3,TRBJ2-1,-,TGTGCCAGCAGCTCGTATGGGAATGAGCAGTTCTTC,CASSSYGNEQFF
12,-,TRBV5-1,TRBJ1-3,-,TGCGCCAGCACAGGAATCGGGAACACCATATATTTT,CASTGIGNTIYF
15,many,TRBV2,TRBJ1-2,-,TGTGCCAGCAGGGAGGGGCAGGATCATAACTATGGCTACACCTTC,CASREGQDHNYGYTF
16,-,TRBV6-5,TRBJ2-5,-,TGTGCCAGCAGTTACTCGATGGTCTCAGGGGCTGAGACCCAGTACTTC,CASSYSMVSGAETQYF
16,-,TRBV9,TRBJ2-5,-,TGTGCCAGCAGCCCCTTACGGCCAGGGCCCCAAGAGACCCAGTACTTC,CASSPLRPGPQETQYF
19,-,TRBV27,TRBJ2-2,-,TGTGCCAGCAATCCCTTAAGTGGCAGGGGTGGTTTGGGCACCGGGGAGCTGTTTTTT,CASNPLSGRGGLGTGELFF
18,-,TRBV11-1,TRBJ1-6,TRBD1,TGTGCCAGCAGCTTCGGTTATAACAGGGGCGGGAAAGGATCACCCCTCCACTTT,CASSFGYNRGGKGSPLHF
13,few,TRBV11-2,TRBJ2-1,-,TGTGCCAGCAGCCGACCCCCGGGGCCTGAGCAGTTCTTC,CASSRPPGPEQFF